Following are 31 T cell receptor beta chains from one sample sequenced in a study of T cells in localized non-small cell lung cancer. The data were produced by immunoSEQ multiplex PCR, yet TCRdb's version contains in-frame clones alone and is incomplete. The sample holds 34,000 or so clones, 93% seen once. The sequenced sample was peripheral blood, obtained before any cancer treatment. Source of these receptors: a female donor of 60 years or more with stage I lung adenocarcinoma.

The chain carries TRBV10-3 and TRBJ2-1; no definite D call. Trimming removed 4 bases at V and 7 bases at J, with 11 bases between. This CDR3 has 13 residues. CDR1 and CDR2 from the germline V gene are ENHRY and SYGVKD. CDR3 amino acids: CAISGPGPNEQFF. In DNA, the CDR3 is TGTGCCATCAGTGGGCCGGGTCCAAATGAGCAGTTCTTC.

This chain joins TRBV5-1 and TRBJ2-3; tentative D call: TRBD1 (5 bases). The germline V gene encodes CDR1 SGHRS and CDR2 YFSETQ. V was shortened by 7 bases and J by 3 bases, with 12 bases between the two germline ends. The CDR3 has 13 amino acids. The CDR3 is CASFHQGTDTQYF. The CDR3, as DNA: TGCGCCAGCTTCCATCAGGGTACAGATACGCAGTATTTT.

V usage is TRBV7-3 and J usage is TRBJ2-4; a weak D match, TRBD1 (6 bases). Germline V gene sequence: CDR1 SGHTA, CDR2 FQGTGA. Trimming took off 4 bases at V and 0 bases at J, with 7 bases between the two ends. This CDR3 has 14 amino acids. The CDR3 sequence: CASSSQGAKNIQYF. The CDR3 DNA reads as TGTGCCAGCAGCTCACAGGGAGCCAAAAACATTCAGTACTTC.

The chain couples TRBV19 to TRBJ1-2, with unresolved D. CDR1 is LNHDA, CDR2 SQIVND, per germline (reference sequence). V dropped 7 bases and J dropped 4 bases, with 7 bases sitting between them. This CDR3 has 11 residues. CDR3 bases: TGTGCCAGTAAGCTATCCTATGGCTACACCTTC. This gives the protein CASKLSYGYTF.

V and J are TRBV7-2 and TRBJ2-3; no clear D gene. This CDR3 has 12 amino acids. Trimming pared 1 base from V and 4 bases from J, leaving 3 bases between. Per the germline V gene, CDR1 is SGHTA and CDR2 is FQGNSA. The CDR3 region is CASSLGADTQYF. The CDR3 DNA reads as TGTGCCAGCAGCTTAGGGGCAGATACGCAGTATTTT.

This clone has just one count. The rearrangement joins TRBV18 to TRBJ2-7; D call uncertain. Trimming stripped 0 bases from V and 4 bases from J, with 10 bases between. Germline V lookup: CDR1 KGHSH, CDR2 LQKENI. The length of the CDR3 is 14 residues. In DNA, the CDR3 is TGTGCCAGCTCACCACCGGGTAGAACATACGAGCAGTACGTC. It encodes CASSPPGRTYEQYV.

The V and J genes are TRBV19 and TRBJ1-2; D gene uncertain. Per the germline V gene, CDR1 is LNHDA and CDR2 is SQIVND (reference sequence). The CDR3 is made up of 15 amino acids. V lost 3 bases, J lost 0 bases, and 11 bases lay in between. CDR3 sequence (DNA): TGTGCCAGTAGTATGAAGGGTGAGGCTAACTATGGCTACACCTTC. Its translation: CASSMKGEANYGYTF.

The J gene is TRBJ1-1, the V gene TRBV7-9, with D unclear. Trimming took off 2 bases at V and 0 bases at J, with 4 bases between the two ends. CDR1 and CDR2 from the germline V gene are SEHNR and FQNEAQ (reference sequence). The CDR3 has 13 amino acids. The CDR3: CASSLIMNTEAFF. CDR3 in DNA: TGTGCCAGCAGCTTAATAATGAACACTGAAGCTTTCTTT.

J is TRBJ1-2 and V is TRBV28; a possible D gene is TRBD1 (6 bases). V lost 3 bases and J 7 bases, leaving 12 bases between the germline ends. In germline, CDR1 is MDHEN, CDR2 SYDVKM. This CDR3 contains 13 residues. The CDR3 protein is CASSFGQGSGYTF. The CDR3 coding sequence is TGTGCCAGCAGTTTCGGGCAGGGGAGTGGCTACACCTTC.

The gene calls are TRBV30 and TRBJ1-5; D is ambiguous. Germline lookup yields CDR1 GTSNPN and CDR2 SVGIG (reference sequence). The V end was cut by 0 bases, the J end by 5 bases, with 8 bases between. The CDR3 spans 13 residues. The CDR3 DNA reads TGTGCCTGGAGTGTTTTTAGAGATCAGCCCCAGCATTTT. Its translation is CAWSVFRDQPQHF.

V is TRBV5-1 and J is TRBJ2-3, with 7 bases that match TRBD2. Germline V gene lookup returns CDR1 SGHRS and CDR2 YFSETQ. The CDR3 spans 15 residues. The trim removed 2 bases at V and 2 bases at J, leaving 5 bases unmatched. The CDR3 loop reads CASSLSGTFTDTQYF. The CDR3 DNA sequence: TGCGCCAGCAGCTTAAGCGGGACCTTCACAGATACGCAGTATTTT.

The rearrangement uses TRBV7-9 and TRBJ1-6, with D tentatively TRBD1 (6 bases). V shed 5 bases and J shed 7 bases, with 18 bases lying between them. The CDR3 has 16 residues. Per the germline V gene, CDR1 is SEHNR and CDR2 is FQNEAQ (reference sequence). DNA for the CDR3: TGTGCCAGCAGCAGTCATGGGACATCCGGAAATTCACCCCTCCACTTT. Its translation is CASSSHGTSGNSPLHF.

The chain carries TRBV25-1 and TRBJ2-5; TRBD2 agrees at 9 bases. This CDR3 is 16 amino acids long. The germline CDR1 and CDR2 sequences are MGHDK and SYGVNS. V dropped 0 bases and J dropped 7; count of bases not matched to a gene: 9. The CDR3 reads CASSEYTRGGAGTQYF. Here the CDR3 DNA reads TGTGCCAGCAGTGAATATACTCGCGGGGGGGCGGGGACCCAGTACTTC.

This chain joins TRBV11-3 and TRBJ1-5; D unclear. This CDR3 comprises 18 residues. Per germline, CDR1 SGHNT and CDR2 YENEEA. The V and J ends lost 0 bases and 0 bases respectively, with 15 bases between them. The CDR3 spells CASSLEAPRAYSNQPQHF. The CDR3 bases are TGTGCCAGCAGCTTAGAGGCTCCAAGGGCTTATAGCAATCAGCCCCAGCATTTT.

The chain joins TRBV28 to TRBJ1-2; D call uncertain. CDR1 is MDHEN and CDR2 is SYDVKM in the germline V gene. The CDR3 is made up of 15 amino acids. V was trimmed by 3 bases and J by 2 bases, leaving 13 bases between them. The CDR3 here is CASSFSKGINYGYTF. CDR3 coding DNA: TGTGCCAGCAGTTTTTCTAAGGGCATCAACTATGGCTACACCTTC.

This chain connects TRBV29-1 to TRBJ1-4; D possibly corresponds to TRBD1 (5 bases). CDR3 length: 13 residues. CDR1 is SQVTM, CDR2 ANQGSEA, per germline. V lost 1 base and J lost 8, with 11 bases in between. The CDR3 DNA sequence: TGCAGCGTTGAAGGACAGTTGGGGGAAAAACTGTTTTTT. Translating gives CSVEGQLGEKLFF.

The chain has TRBV27 and TRBJ2-7; tentative D call: TRBD2 (6 bases). The ends were cut back, 1 base at V and 7 bases at J, with 17 bases in the middle. The V gene's germline CDR1 is MNHEY and CDR2 SMNVEV (reference sequence). The length of the CDR3 is 15 residues. In DNA, the CDR3 is TGTGCCAGCAGTTTATACGCGGGAACGACCACTGAGCAGTACTTC. Translating it yields CASSLYAGTTTEQYF.

The CDR3 bases are TGTGCCAGCAGTGAACCTAGGGGGCAGTATCAGCCCCAGCATTTT. This encodes CASSEPRGQYQPQHF. V is TRBV2 and J is TRBJ1-5, with TRBD1 matching 7 bases. V lost 2 bases, J lost 5 bases, and 6 bases stayed unmatched. The germline gives CDR1 SNHLY, CDR2 FYNNEI. The CDR3 spans 15 residues.

V gene TRBV5-1 combines with J gene TRBJ2-2, with TRBD2 identical over 8 bases. V gave up 3 bases and J gave up 6 bases; unmatched junction bases: 4. The CDR3 loop spans 14 amino acids. Germline CDR1 reads SGHRS; CDR2 reads YFSETQ. CDR3 residues: CASSSRGGPGELFF. The CDR3 DNA sequence: TGCGCCAGCAGCTCTCGGGGGGGTCCCGGGGAGCTGTTTTTT.

The rearrangement links TRBV7-2 to TRBJ2-1; 7 nucleotides line up with TRBD1. V shed 1 base, J shed 5 bases, and the junction held 2 bases outside the gene matches. Germline V gives CDR1 SGHTA, CDR2 FQGNSA. This CDR3 has 14 residues. The CDR3 sequence is CASSLDRGNNEQFF. CDR3 DNA sequence: TGTGCCAGCAGCTTAGACAGGGGAAACAATGAGCAGTTCTTC.

The V gene is TRBV28, the J gene TRBJ1-5, with 8 bases fitting TRBD1. Germline CDR1 is MDHEN and CDR2 is SYDVKM. This CDR3 region has 14 residues. V lost 3 bases, J lost 6 bases, and 4 bases stayed unmatched. The CDR3 DNA reads TGTGCCAGCAGTTTTGGACAGGGTGGTCAGCCCCAGCATTTT. As protein: CASSFGQGGQPQHF.

Remarks on this clone: Different DNA sequences within this sample yield the same CDR3. The chain recombines TRBV5-6 with TRBJ2-1; D remains unclear. This CDR3 contains 12 residues. The V and J ends lost 4 bases and 8 bases respectively, with 10 bases between them. The germline CDR1 and CDR2 sequences are SGHDT and YYEEEE. CDR3 DNA sequence: TGTGCCAGCAGCCAGGCGATCGATGAGCAGTTCTTC. The encoded protein is CASSQAIDEQFF.

V is TRBV7-9 and J is TRBJ1-5; D perhaps matches TRBD1 (5 bases). The ends were cut back, 5 bases at V and 4 bases at J, with 15 bases in the middle. Germline V lookup: CDR1 SEHNR, CDR2 FQNEAQ (reference sequence). CDR3 size: 15 residues. CDR3 amino acids: CASSPRGTANQPQHF. The DNA of the CDR3 is TGTGCCAGCAGCCCTCGGGGGACGGCGAATCAGCCCCAGCATTTT.

The V call is TRBV4-1, the J call TRBJ1-5, with D possibly TRBD1 on 5 matching bases. Trimming took 0 bases from V and 5 from J, leaving 14 bases between them. The CDR3 loop spans 16 amino acids. Germline V lookup: CDR1 MGHRA, CDR2 YSYEKL. CDR3 in amino acids: CASSQDQGLGDQPQHF. CDR3 bases: TGCGCCAGCAGCCAAGATCAGGGCCTGGGGGATCAGCCCCAGCATTTT.

This clone showed up just once. This chain links TRBV10-3 with TRBJ1-1, with D unclear. Germline V lookup: CDR1 ENHRY, CDR2 SYGVKD. With 4 bases removed from V and 10 bases from J, the gap between germline ends came to 22 bases. The CDR3 is made up of 15 amino acids. The CDR3 region has the DNA TGTGCCATCAGTGGGACCACAGTCGTAACGGCTGCAGCTTTCTTT. It codes for CAISGTTVVTAAAFF.

This chain links TRBV5-4 with TRBJ1-2; D is unresolved. The CDR3 is 15 amino acids. Germline V CDR1 and CDR2: SGHNT, YYREEE (reference sequence). Trimming removed 4 bases from V and 4 bases from J, with 17 bases in between. The CDR3 DNA reads TGTGCCAGCAGCCGTGAGGCGGGATCGTCCTATGGCTACACCTTC. Translating it yields CASSREAGSSYGYTF. The full variable domain, with the rest looked up from reference TRBV5-4 and TRBJ1-2, is ETGVTQSPTHLIKTRGQQVTLRCSSQSGHNTVSWYQQALGQGPQFIFQYYREEENGRGNFPPRFSGLQFPNYSSELNVNALELDDSALYLCASSREAGSSYGYTFGSGTRLTVV.

The chain recombines TRBV5-1 with TRBJ1-4; a possible D gene is TRBD1 (5 bases). Germline CDR1 SGHRS, CDR2 YFSETQ. The CDR3 is made up of 15 amino acids. V was cut by 3 bases and J by 6 bases, with 15 bases left in between. The CDR3 coding sequence is TGCGCCAGCAGCTCGGCGGGGGGAAAGGATGAAAAACTGTTTTTT. This encodes CASSSAGGKDEKLFF.

CDR3 nucleotides: TGCAGCGTTAACAAGGCGACCGTACAGAACACTGAAGCTTTCTTT. It is translated as CSVNKATVQNTEAFF. This rearrangement joins TRBV29-1 to TRBJ1-1, with no clear D. Germline CDR1 and CDR2: SQVTM and ANQGSEA. V lost 5 bases and J 1 base, leaving 17 bases between the germline ends. The CDR3 contains 15 residues.

V gene TRBV7-8 combines with J gene TRBJ1-6, with 7 bases aligning to TRBD1. The V and J ends lost 0 bases and 0 bases, in that order; junction bases with no gene match: 8. CDR3 size: 19 residues. CDR1 and CDR2 from the germline V gene are SGHVS and FQNEAQ. The chain's CDR3 is CASSLAITGVGSYNSPLHF. CDR3 bases: TGTGCCAGCAGCTTAGCGATCACAGGGGTCGGCTCCTATAATTCACCCCTCCACTTT.

The table lists this clone with a count of one. This sequence joins TRBV19 and TRBJ1-4, with 8 bases fitting TRBD1. CDR1 and CDR2 from the germline V gene are LNHDA and SQIVND (reference sequence). The CDR3 is 15 residues long. V gave up 5 bases and J gave up 5 bases; unmatched junction bases: 7. The CDR3 bases are TGTGCCAGTAGTTTCTCCGGGACAGGAAATGAAAAACTGTTTTTT. Its translation: CASSFSGTGNEKLFF.

The V and J genes are TRBV7-9 and TRBJ1-1; 7 bases map to TRBD1. The CDR3 runs to 14 residues. Trimming removed 4 bases from V and 2 bases from J; junction bases left unmatched: 4. CDR1 SEHNR and CDR2 FQNEAQ come from the germline V gene (reference sequence). For the CDR3, the DNA is TGTGCCAGCAGCTGGACAGGAATTAACACTGAAGCTTTCTTT. It is translated as CASSWTGINTEAFF.